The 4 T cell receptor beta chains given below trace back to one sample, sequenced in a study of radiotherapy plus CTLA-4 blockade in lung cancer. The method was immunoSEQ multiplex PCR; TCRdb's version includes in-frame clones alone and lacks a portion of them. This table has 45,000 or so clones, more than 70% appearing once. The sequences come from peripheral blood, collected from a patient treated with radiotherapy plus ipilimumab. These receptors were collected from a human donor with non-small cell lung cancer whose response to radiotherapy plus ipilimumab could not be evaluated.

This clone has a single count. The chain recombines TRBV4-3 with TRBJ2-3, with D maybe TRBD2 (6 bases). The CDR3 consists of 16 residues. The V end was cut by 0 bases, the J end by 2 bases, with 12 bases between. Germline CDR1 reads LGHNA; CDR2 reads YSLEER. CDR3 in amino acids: CASSQDAAGLTDTQYF. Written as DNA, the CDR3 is TGCGCCAGCAGCCAAGATGCGGCGGGGCTCACAGATACGCAGTATTTT.

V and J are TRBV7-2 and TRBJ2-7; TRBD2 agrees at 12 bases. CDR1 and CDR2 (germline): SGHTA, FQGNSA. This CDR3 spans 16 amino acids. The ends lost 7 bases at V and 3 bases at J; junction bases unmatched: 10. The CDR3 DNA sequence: TGTGCCAGCACCCCGGACCTGACTAGCGGGGGCTACGAGCAGTACTTC. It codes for CASTPDLTSGGYEQYF.

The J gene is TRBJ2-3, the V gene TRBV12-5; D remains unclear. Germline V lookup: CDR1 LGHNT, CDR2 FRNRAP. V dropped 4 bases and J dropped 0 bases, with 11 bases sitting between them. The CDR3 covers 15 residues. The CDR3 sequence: CASGSLPVSTDTQYF. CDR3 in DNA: TGTGCTAGTGGTTCACTCCCGGTAAGCACAGATACGCAGTATTTT.

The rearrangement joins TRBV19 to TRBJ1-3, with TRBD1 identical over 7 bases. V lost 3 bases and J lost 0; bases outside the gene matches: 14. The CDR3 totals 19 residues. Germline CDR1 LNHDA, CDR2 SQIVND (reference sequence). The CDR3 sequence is CASSMGFGTVSSSGNTIYF. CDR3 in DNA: TGTGCCAGTAGTATGGGCTTCGGGACAGTCAGTTCCTCTGGAAACACCATATATTTT.